The 24 T cell receptor beta chains given below trace back to one sample, sequenced in a study of cytomegalovirus exposure and HLA in healthy donors. 60 Vbeta and 13 Jbeta primers were used in PCR. The repertoire was sequenced with immunoSEQ multiplex PCR; TCRdb's copy has only in-frame clones and lacks some. Here the sample spans around 200,000 clones, about 80% being singletons. Sequencing used PBMCs. Receptors were obtained from a man between 18 and 29 years old in good health and CMV-seronegative.

CDR3 nucleotides: TGTGCCAGCAGCCTTGGACTAACGACAGATACGCAGTATTTT. The encoded protein is CASSLGLTTDTQYF. J is TRBJ2-3 and V is TRBV5-8; TRBD2 might be the D (6 bases). Germline values: CDR1 SGHTS, CDR2 YDEGEE. The CDR3 covers 14 residues. V was cut by 4 bases and J by 3 bases, with 12 bases left in between.

V usage is TRBV2 and J usage is TRBJ2-7; TRBD1 might be the D (6 bases). V was cut by 5 bases and J by 5 bases, with 16 bases left in between. The germline V gene has CDR1 SNHLY and CDR2 FYNNEI. The CDR3 runs to 14 residues. The CDR3 protein is CASSRPGTPNEQYF. The CDR3 DNA follows: TGTGCCAGCAGTCGTCCCGGGACACCCAACGAGCAGTACTTC.

V is TRBV6-6 and J is TRBJ2-7; TRBD1 matches 8 bases. The V and J ends lost 5 bases and 8 bases, in that order; junction bases with no gene match: 17. Germline V gives CDR1 MNHNY, CDR2 SVGAGI (reference sequence). This CDR3 has 16 residues. In DNA, the CDR3 is TGTGCCAGCAGTCTCAATCCGGAGCCTAGACAGGGGAAGCAGTACTTC. Translating gives CASSLNPEPRQGKQYF.

The chain employs TRBV7-2 and TRBJ1-5; D uncertain. This CDR3 is built from 14 residues. CDR1 is SGHTA, CDR2 FQGNSA, per germline. V gave up 5 bases and J gave up 4 bases, with 12 bases separating them. CDR3 amino acids: CASSSSLENQPQHF. The CDR3 DNA sequence: TGTGCCAGCAGCAGCTCGCTTGAAAATCAGCCCCAGCATTTT. Together with reference TRBV7-2 and TRBJ1-5, the CDR3 gives the full variable domain: GAGVSQSPSNKVTEKGKDVELRCDPISGHTALYWYRQSLGQGLEFLIYFQGNSAPDKSGLPSDRFSAERTGGSVSTLTIQRTQQEDSAVYLCASSSSLENQPQHFGDGTRLSIL.

This clone has a single count. The J gene is TRBJ2-5, the V gene TRBV5-1; 9 bases are a match to TRBD1. CDR1 SGHRS and CDR2 YFSETQ come from the germline V gene. CDR3 length: 15 residues. V dropped 0 bases and J dropped 2; count of bases not matched to a gene: 2. This CDR3 reads CASSLDGTGQETQYF. The CDR3 DNA is TGCGCCAGCAGCTTGGACGGGACAGGGCAAGAGACCCAGTACTTC.

The DNA of the CDR3 is TGCAGCGCAACCAGCGGGGAGATCGCCGGGGAGCTGTTTTTT. As protein: CSATSGEIAGELFF. This sequence joins TRBV29-1 and TRBJ2-2; 7 bases line up with TRBD2. Germline lookup yields CDR1 SQVTM and CDR2 ANQGSEA. V trimming: 7 bases; J trimming: 6 bases; junction bases outside the gene matches: 11. CDR3 size: 14 residues.

This chain links TRBV5-4 with TRBJ2-3; D may be TRBD1 (5 bases). In germline, CDR1 is SGHNT, CDR2 YYREEE (reference sequence). Deletions cut 0 bases from V and 1 base from J, with 6 bases between. The CDR3 contains 14 residues. CDR3 in amino acids: CASSLVQGTDTQYF. The CDR3 region has the DNA TGTGCCAGCAGCTTGGTACAGGGCACAGATACGCAGTATTTT.

This clone was recorded only once. The chain uses TRBV5-1 and TRBJ2-1; possible D gene TRBD1, 6 bases. V lost 1 base to trimming and J lost 2 bases, with 7 bases between them. Germline CDR1 reads SGHRS; CDR2 reads YFSETQ. This CDR3 contains 14 residues. CDR3 DNA: TGCGCCAGCAGCTTGACAGGGCCCTACAATGAGCAGTTCTTC. Its translation: CASSLTGPYNEQFF. The entire variable domain, with the rest obtained from reference TRBV5-1 and TRBJ2-1, is as follows: KAGVTQTPRYLIKTRGQQVTLSCSPISGHRSVSWYQQTPGQGLQFLFEYFSETQRNKGNFPGRFSGRQFSNSRSEMNVSTLELGDSALYLCASSLTGPYNEQFFGPGTRLTVL.

The chain links TRBV19 to TRBJ1-5, with D possibly matching TRBD1 (5 bases). The CDR3 loop spans 14 amino acids. V was shortened by 2 bases and J by 5 bases, with 10 bases between the two germline ends. The germline gives CDR1 LNHDA, CDR2 SQIVND (reference sequence). CDR3 sequence reads: CASSIRTPDQPQHF. In DNA form, the CDR3 reads TGTGCCAGTAGTATACGGACACCTGATCAGCCCCAGCATTTT.

The chain combines TRBV9 with TRBJ2-3; 8 nucleotides align to TRBD2. Germline CDR1 and CDR2: SGDLS and YYNGEE. V was clipped by 3 bases and J by 3 bases; unmatched bases: 6. The CDR3 has 15 residues. This CDR3 reads CASSGYGRDTDTQYF. The CDR3 nucleotides are TGTGCCAGCAGCGGGTACGGGAGGGATACAGATACGCAGTATTTT. Based on the CDR3 plus reference TRBV9 and TRBJ2-3, the full variable domain is DSGVTQTPKHLITATGQRVTLRCSPRSGDLSVYWYQQSLDQGLQFLIQYYNGEERAKGNILERFSAQQFPDLHSELNLSSLELGDSALYFCASSGYGRDTDTQYFGPGTRLTVL.

The chain uses TRBV27 and TRBJ2-7; a possible D gene is TRBD2 (5 bases). Per the germline V gene, CDR1 is MNHEY and CDR2 is SMNVEV (reference sequence). Trimming took 5 bases from V and 2 from J, leaving 10 bases between them. The CDR3 sequence is 13 residues long. The CDR3 is CASSLGRAYEQYF. The DNA for the CDR3 is TGTGCCAGCAGTCTGGGGAGAGCCTACGAGCAGTACTTC.

This clone has only a few counts. The chain combines TRBV2 with TRBJ1-1, with TRBD1 matching over 8 bases. V dropped 6 bases and J dropped 3; count of bases not matched to a gene: 3. This CDR3 comprises 13 residues. The germline CDR1 and CDR2 sequences are SNHLY and FYNNEI. The CDR3 sequence is CASRGQEDTEAFF. The CDR3 nucleotides read TGTGCCAGCAGGGGACAGGAGGACACTGAAGCTTTCTTT. Filled out from reference TRBV2 and TRBJ1-1, the complete variable domain reads EPEVTQTPSHQVTQMGQEVILRCVPISNHLYFYWYRQILGQKVEFLVSFYNNEISEKSEIFDDQFSVERPDGSNFTLKIRSTKLEDSAMYFCASRGQEDTEAFFGQGTRLTVV.

The chain employs TRBV5-1 and TRBJ2-1; 13 bases are shared with TRBD2. Trimming at V came to 5 bases and at J to 7 bases, leaving 6 bases not matched to a gene. Germline V lookup: CDR1 SGHRS, CDR2 YFSETQ. The CDR3 spans 15 residues. CDR3 loop: CASRSGTSGTNEQFF. The CDR3 DNA is TGCGCCAGCAGATCCGGGACTAGCGGGACAAATGAGCAGTTCTTC.

The genes are TRBV30 and TRBJ2-6; TRBD2 is a possible D gene (6 bases). CDR1 GTSNPN and CDR2 SVGIG come from the germline V gene (reference sequence). Trimming took 5 bases from V and 0 from J, leaving 14 bases between them. This CDR3 spans 16 amino acids. This chain's CDR3 is CAWRGAADSGANVLTF. The CDR3 DNA is TGTGCCTGGCGCGGGGCAGCGGACTCTGGGGCCAACGTCCTGACTTTC.

The chain has TRBV19 and TRBJ1-2, with D perhaps TRBD1 (6 bases). CDR3 length: 14 residues. CDR1 and CDR2 (germline): LNHDA, SQIVND (reference sequence). Trimming took off 0 bases at V and 8 bases at J, with 13 bases between the two ends. The CDR3 nucleotides read TGTGCCAGTAGTATAGAGGGGGGGCCAGAAGGCTACACCTTC. Its protein is CASSIEGGPEGYTF.

The J gene is TRBJ2-7, the V gene TRBV29-1, with 7 bases fitting TRBD1. The germline gives CDR1 SQVTM, CDR2 ANQGSEA. Trimming cost V 2 bases and J 6 bases; bases outside gene matches: 13. The CDR3 spans 15 residues. The chain's CDR3 is CSVERTGVPYGEQYF. CDR3 nucleotides: TGCAGCGTTGAAAGAACAGGGGTACCATACGGCGAGCAGTACTTC.

The genes are TRBV18 and TRBJ1-1; 8 positions agree with TRBD1. J lost 0 bases, V lost 1 base, and 1 base had no gene match. This CDR3 contains 15 residues. From germline, CDR1 is KGHSH and CDR2 LQKENI. The CDR3 protein is CASSPRGQVNTEAFF. The CDR3, as DNA: TGTGCCAGCTCACCACGGGGACAGGTGAACACTGAAGCTTTCTTT. Combining the CDR3 with reference TRBV18 and TRBJ1-1 gives the whole variable domain NAGVMQNPRHLVRRRGQEARLRCSPMKGHSHVYWYRQLPEEGLKFMVYLQKENIIDESGMPKERFSAEFPKEGPSILRIQQVVRGDSAAYFCASSPRGQVNTEAFFGQGTRLTVV.

The chain joins TRBV28 to TRBJ1-1; D gene uncertain. V was shortened by 5 bases and J by 14 bases, with 18 bases between the two germline ends. CDR3 size: 12 residues. Germline-derived CDR1 and CDR2 are MDHEN and SYDVKM. The CDR3 sequence is CASSPPGSKCFF. The CDR3, as DNA: TGTGCCAGCAGTCCCCCGGGGAGCAAGTGCTTCTTT.

The V gene is TRBV7-9, the J gene TRBJ1-1; D gene unclear. Trimming took 5 bases from V and 4 from J, leaving 11 bases between them. Germline V CDR1 and CDR2: SEHNR, FQNEAQ (reference sequence). CDR3 size: 13 residues. The CDR3 reads CASSPRGRTEAFF. Here the CDR3 DNA reads TGTGCCAGCAGCCCCCGTGGGCGCACTGAAGCTTTCTTT.

The CDR3 DNA is TGTGCCAGCAGCTTTAGCGGGAGGGGGACCGGGGAGCTGTTTTTT. Protein product: CASSFSGRGTGELFF. This chain links TRBV7-8 with TRBJ2-2; 11 bases align to TRBD2. The CDR3 extends over 15 amino acids. CDR1 SGHVS and CDR2 FQNEAQ come from the germline V gene. V lost 3 bases, J lost 5 bases, and 2 bases stayed unmatched.

The chain recombines TRBV5-4 with TRBJ2-7; possibly TRBD2 for D (6 bases). The CDR3 spans 15 residues. Trimming took off 2 bases at V and 0 bases at J, with 12 bases between the two ends. Germline CDR1 and CDR2: SGHNT and YYREEE (reference sequence). The chain's CDR3 is CASSFGGSSSYEQYF. CDR3 in DNA: TGTGCCAGCAGCTTTGGGGGGTCGAGCTCCTACGAGCAGTACTTC.

This clone turned up a few times. The V call is TRBV6-1, the J call TRBJ2-7, with 7 bases matching TRBD2. Germline values: CDR1 MNHNS, CDR2 SASEGT. The CDR3 runs 13 residues. V gave up 7 bases and J gave up 2 bases; unmatched junction bases: 5. DNA of the CDR3: TGTGCCAGCAACAAAGCGGGAACCTACGAGCAGTACTTC. Translation: CASNKAGTYEQYF.

V and J are TRBV5-4 and TRBJ2-3; 7 bases align to TRBD2. The CDR3 length is 16 residues. The germline V gene encodes CDR1 SGHNT and CDR2 YYREEE (reference sequence). With V trimmed by 4 bases and J by 0 bases, 8 bases remained unmatched. The DNA of the CDR3 is TGTGCCAGCAGCGGCCCTAGCGGAGCTAGCACAGATACGCAGTATTTT. Translation: CASSGPSGASTDTQYF.

The chain employs TRBV5-8 and TRBJ1-3, with TRBD1 as a possible D gene (5 bases). The CDR3 loop spans 16 amino acids. Trimming took off 4 bases at V and 0 bases at J, with 14 bases between the two ends. In germline, CDR1 is SGHTS, CDR2 YDEGEE. CDR3 in amino acids: CASSPGGVISGNTIYF. In DNA form, the CDR3 reads TGTGCCAGCAGCCCCGGGGGGGTTATCTCTGGAAACACCATATATTTT.